The source of this TCR beta chain is a study of graft-versus-host responses after intestinal transplantation. Points from the study as a whole: Early after transplant, HvG declines were associated with peak levels of circulating GvH clones.

Assay: immunoSEQ multiplex PCR; the TCRdb copy retains only in-frame clones and omits some. This sample carries roughly 120,000 clones, about nine tenths of them seen once, and the ten largest clones take approximately 0.18%. To note about this clone: The target antigen is unknown.

Germline loops: CDR1 LNHDA, CDR2 SQIVND (reference sequence). Germline trimming cut 6 bases from V and 9 bases from J; bases unmatched to any gene: 2. The CDR3 runs 13 residues. The V gene is TRBV19, the J gene TRBJ1-6, with 10 bases lining up with TRBD1. This TCR derives from a human donor who received an intestinal transplant. The sequencing used unstimulated CD4+ T cells sorted from spleen or lymph node cells, collected before intestinal transplant. CDR3 nucleotides: TGTGCCAGTAGAGACAGGGGGCTTTCACCCCTCCACTTT. This codes for CASRDRGLSPLHF.